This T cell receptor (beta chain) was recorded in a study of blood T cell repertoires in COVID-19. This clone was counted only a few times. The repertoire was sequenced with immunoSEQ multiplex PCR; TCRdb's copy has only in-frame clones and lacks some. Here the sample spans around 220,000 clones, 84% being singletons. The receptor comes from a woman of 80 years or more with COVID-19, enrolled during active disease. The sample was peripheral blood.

The DNA for the CDR3 is TGTGCCAGCTCACCGCGGGCAAAGGATGAAAAACTGTTTTTT. Amino acids: CASSPRAKDEKLFF. The chain recombines TRBV18 with TRBJ1-4; D is ambiguous. Germline lookup yields CDR1 KGHSH and CDR2 LQKENI. The CDR3 is 14 residues long. V lost 3 bases to trimming and J lost 6 bases, with 11 bases between them.